This T cell receptor (beta chain) emerged from a study of blood T cell repertoires in COVID-19 (dated by TCRdb to the early 2020s). With respect to the entire study: Collaborator samples came from the United States, Italy and Spain and covered acute and convalescent phases of COVID-19. The prospective study material was composed of cDNA or gDNA derived from T cells, B-cell-depleted T cells, or PBMCs. The dataset comprised deeply sampled blood TCRbeta repertoires from subjects exposed to, actively infected with, or recovered from COVID-19. A freely available public database, intended as a resource for researchers studying the immune response to SARS-CoV-2, is where the repertoires were released. The samples were drawn from the first 160 participants of the ongoing ImmuneRACE study and from under 1,500 subjects provided by 6 global collaborators. A de-identified subject ID, COVID-19 status, age in years and sex were almost always included in the sample metadata. Where available, HLA class I and class II types were obtained from metadata supplied by the sample provider rather than from assay-based typing.

Collaborating institutions collected whole blood in K2EDTA tubes following their own protocols. Collaborator samples were shipped for TCRbeta analysis as frozen whole blood, isolated PBMCs, or DNA extracted from either sample type. Broad study findings and their caveats: How much clinical and demographic metadata was included differed by source and by participant, and the metadata was provided uncurated.

Points on this clone: Its specific antigen is unknown. It has no much larger one-base neighbor in the sample; base qualities were not kept.

Trimming at the junction amounts to 8 bases on V and 6 bases on J, and the germline ends lie 13 bases apart. The CDR3, cysteine through phenylalanine, is 12 amino acids long. This entry keeps only the CDR3 DNA: 36 bases, framed from base 1. The germline V gene yields SNHLY for CDR1 and FYNNEI for CDR2. TCRbeta CDR3 regions were amplified from genomic DNA using the immunoSEQ Assay, a bias-controlled multiplex PCR. On the study's bioinformatics: The number of nucleated cells in each sample was estimated by amplification of reference gene primers within the assay. To quantify the absolute abundance of each unique TCRbeta CDR3 rearrangement, sequence reads were collapsed and filtered. For each sample, productive Simpson clonality was calculated by taking the square root of Simpson's diversity index across productive rearrangements. The immuneACCESS repertoire file appears here via TCRdb, limited to in-frame rearrangements. These files lack a portion of the clones; in checked studies, under half of the deficit traces to unresolved V genes, and the cause of the others is not known. The DNA gave D and trimming, while V, J and clone size come from that table. The sample table holds some 37,000 clones, of which 80% to 90% were seen once. 9% of the sample is in the top ten clones.

The chain joins TRBV2 to TRBJ2-5; a weak D assignment points to TRBD2 (5 bases agree). Sequenced: peripheral blood. The receptor comes from a woman between 70 and 85 years old with acute or convalescent COVID-19. The DNA reads TGTGCCAGCGCCCAGAGGGAACAGACCCAGTACTTC. Its translation is CASAQREQTQYF.